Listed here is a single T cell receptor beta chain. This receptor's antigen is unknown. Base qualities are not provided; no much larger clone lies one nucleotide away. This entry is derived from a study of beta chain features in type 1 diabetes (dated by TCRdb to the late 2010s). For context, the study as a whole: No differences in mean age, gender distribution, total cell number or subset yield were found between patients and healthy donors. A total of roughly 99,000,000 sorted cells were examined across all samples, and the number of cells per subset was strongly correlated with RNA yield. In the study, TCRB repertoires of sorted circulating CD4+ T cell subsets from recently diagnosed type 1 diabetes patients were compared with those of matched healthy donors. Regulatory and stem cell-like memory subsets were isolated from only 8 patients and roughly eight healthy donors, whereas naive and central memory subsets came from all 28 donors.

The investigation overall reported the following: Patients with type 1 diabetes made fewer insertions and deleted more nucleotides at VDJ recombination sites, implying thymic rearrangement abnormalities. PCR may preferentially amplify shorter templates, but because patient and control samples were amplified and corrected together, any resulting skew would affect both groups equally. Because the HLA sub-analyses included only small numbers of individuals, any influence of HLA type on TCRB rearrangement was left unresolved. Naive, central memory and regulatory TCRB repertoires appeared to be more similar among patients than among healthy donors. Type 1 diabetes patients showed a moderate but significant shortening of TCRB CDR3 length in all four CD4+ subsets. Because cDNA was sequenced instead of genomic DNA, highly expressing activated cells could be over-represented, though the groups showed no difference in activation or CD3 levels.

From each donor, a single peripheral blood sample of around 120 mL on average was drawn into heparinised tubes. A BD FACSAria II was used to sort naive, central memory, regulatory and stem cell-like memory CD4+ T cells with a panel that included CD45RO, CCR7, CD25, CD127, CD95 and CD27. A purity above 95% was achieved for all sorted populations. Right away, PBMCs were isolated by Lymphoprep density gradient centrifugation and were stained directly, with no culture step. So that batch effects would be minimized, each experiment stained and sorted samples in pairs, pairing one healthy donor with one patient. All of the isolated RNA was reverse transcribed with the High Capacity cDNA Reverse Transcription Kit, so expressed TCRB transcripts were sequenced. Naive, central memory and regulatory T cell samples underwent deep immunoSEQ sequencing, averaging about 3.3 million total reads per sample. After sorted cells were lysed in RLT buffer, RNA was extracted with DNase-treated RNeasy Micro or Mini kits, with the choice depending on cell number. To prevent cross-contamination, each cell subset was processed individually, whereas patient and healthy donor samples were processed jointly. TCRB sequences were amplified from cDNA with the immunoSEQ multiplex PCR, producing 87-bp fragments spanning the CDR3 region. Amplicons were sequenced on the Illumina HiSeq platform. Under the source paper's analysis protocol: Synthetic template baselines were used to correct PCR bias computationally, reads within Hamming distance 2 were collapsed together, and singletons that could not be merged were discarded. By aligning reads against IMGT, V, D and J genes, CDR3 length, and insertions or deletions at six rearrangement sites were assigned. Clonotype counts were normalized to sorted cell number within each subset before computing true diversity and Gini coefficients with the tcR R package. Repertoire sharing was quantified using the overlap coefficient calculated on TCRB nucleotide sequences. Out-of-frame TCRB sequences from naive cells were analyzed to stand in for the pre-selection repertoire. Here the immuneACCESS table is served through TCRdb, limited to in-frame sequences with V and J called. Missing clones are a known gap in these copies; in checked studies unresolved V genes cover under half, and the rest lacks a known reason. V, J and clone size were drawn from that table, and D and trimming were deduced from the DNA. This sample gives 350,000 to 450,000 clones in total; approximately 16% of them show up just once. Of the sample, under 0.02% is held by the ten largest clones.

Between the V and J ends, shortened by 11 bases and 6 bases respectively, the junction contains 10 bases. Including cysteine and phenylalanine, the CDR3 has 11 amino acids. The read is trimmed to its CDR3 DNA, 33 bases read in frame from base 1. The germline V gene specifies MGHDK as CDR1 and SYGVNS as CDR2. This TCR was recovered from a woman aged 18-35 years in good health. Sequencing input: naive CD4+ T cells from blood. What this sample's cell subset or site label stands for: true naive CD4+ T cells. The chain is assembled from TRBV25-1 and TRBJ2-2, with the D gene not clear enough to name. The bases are TGTGCCCGCCGGTGCCCCGGGGAGCTGTTTTTT. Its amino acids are CARRCPGELFF.